One sample yielded the 10 T cell receptor beta chains listed below, sequenced in a study of T cell repertoires in cytomegalovirus infection (dated by TCRdb to the late 2010s). This sample was sequenced with an Illumina HiSeq 1500. In-frame beta chains were kept once TCRdb had trimmed the public reads at Q25 with fastp and called clones with MiXCR. Rows matching on CDR3 protein sequence are summarized as one entry with the most common DNA and genes. The sample table records fewer than 200,000 distinct CDR3 sequences; less than 25% of these occur just once. About 25% of the sample rests with the top ten. According to the study, the label for this sample's treatment or condition signals: in vitro stimulation with specific CMV peptide epitopes to enrich CMV-specific T cells. These receptors have no identified antigens. This material consisted of CD8+ T cells from cultured PBMCs, taken from culture after CMV antigen stimulation. Source of these receptors: a human donor in good health (CMV status not recorded). Some clones in this sample may be carry-over from other donors' samples.

The chain employs TRBV19 and TRBJ1-5; D uncertain. CDR3 length: 12 residues. V lost 1 base and J lost 6, with 4 bases in between. CDR1 LNHDA and CDR2 SQIVND come from the germline V gene (reference sequence). CDR3 loop: CASSIGGQPQHF. The CDR3 coding sequence is TGTGCCAGTAGTATAGGAGGTCAGCCCCAGCATTTT.

Many counts were recorded for this clonotype. This chain uses TRBV7-2 with TRBJ2-4, with D tentatively TRBD1 or TRBD2 (5 bases each). CDR1 and CDR2 from the germline V gene are SGHTA and FQGNSA. The V and J ends lost 4 bases and 5 bases respectively, with 18 bases between them. This CDR3 spans 16 amino acids. CDR3 in amino acids: CASSYELTGTQNIQYF. The CDR3 nucleotides are TGTGCCAGCAGCTACGAGCTAACCGGGACGCAAAACATTCAGTACTTC.

This clonotype was detected only a few times. The CDR3 coding sequence is TGTGCCAGCAGTTTAGCGGGCCTCCAATCGGGGGATACGCAGTATTTT. Protein sequence: CASSLAGLQSGDTQYF. The V and J genes are TRBV12-3 or TRBV12-4 and TRBJ2-3; TRBD2 is a possible D gene (5 bases). The CDR3 sequence is 16 residues long. With 0 bases removed from V and 6 bases from J, the gap between germline ends came to 16 bases.

V gene TRBV29-1 combines with J gene TRBJ2-2; D possibly corresponds to TRBD2 (5 bases). CDR1 SQVTM and CDR2 ANQGSEA come from the germline V gene. The CDR3 is made up of 13 amino acids. V was cut by 8 bases and J by 4 bases, with 14 bases left in between. The CDR3 region has the DNA TGCAGCTGCTCCGGGAAAGTCACCGGGGAGCTGTTTTTT. This translates into CSCSGKVTGELFF.

Many counts were recorded for this clonotype. The rearrangement links TRBV7-2 to TRBJ1-5, with D maybe TRBD1 (5 bases). There are 16 residues in the CDR3. The germline CDR1 and CDR2 sequences are SGHTA and FQGNSA. Trimming left V 0 bases short and J 2 bases short, with 11 bases between. The CDR3 here is CASSLAGGGGNQPQHF. Here the CDR3 DNA reads TGTGCCAGCAGCTTAGCGGGTGGAGGGGGCAATCAGCCCCAGCATTTT.

This sequence joins TRBV7-2 and TRBJ1-5; D unresolved. CDR1 and CDR2 (germline): SGHTA, FQGNSA. The CDR3 has 14 residues. The V end was cut by 0 bases, the J end by 3 bases, with 6 bases between. CDR3 region: CASSLAGINQPQHF. Written as DNA, the CDR3 is TGTGCCAGCAGCTTAGCAGGGATCAATCAGCCCCAGCATTTT.

V gene TRBV4-1 combines with J gene TRBJ1-1; 7 nucleotides align to TRBD1. CDR1 is MGHRA, CDR2 YSYEKL, per germline. The J segment lost 1 base and the V segment lost 0 bases, leaving 8 bases of the junction unmatched. The CDR3 runs to 17 residues. The CDR3 spells CASSQDQGTVPNTEAFF. The CDR3 region has the DNA TGCGCCAGCAGCCAAGATCAGGGGACAGTACCGAACACTGAAGCTTTCTTT.

The chain joins TRBV7-6 to TRBJ2-1; 8 bases fit TRBD2. This CDR3 is 19 amino acids long. CDR1 SGHVS and CDR2 FNYEAQ come from the germline V gene. The J segment lost 0 bases and the V segment lost 4 bases, leaving 14 bases of the junction unmatched. This CDR3 reads CASSSRGSGELSSYNEQFF. The CDR3 DNA reads as TGTGCCAGCAGCTCTAGAGGTAGCGGGGAACTGAGCTCCTACAATGAGCAGTTCTTC.

This clonotype has only a few counts. V and J are TRBV27 and TRBJ1-4, with D unresolved. Germline values: CDR1 MNHEY, CDR2 SMNVEV (reference sequence). The CDR3 consists of 15 residues. Trimming removed 1 base at V and 2 bases at J, with 8 bases between. The CDR3 nucleotides are TGTGCCAGCAGTTTATACGGGAGCACTAATGAAAAACTGTTTTTT. Encoded protein: CASSLYGSTNEKLFF.

The V and J genes are TRBV5-4 and TRBJ2-1; 7 bases line up with TRBD1. The length of the CDR3 is 17 residues. The junction had 13 bases not matched to a gene; V was cut back by 2 bases and J by 5 bases. In germline, CDR1 is SGHNT, CDR2 YYREEE (reference sequence). The CDR3 DNA is TGTGCCAGCAGCTTTGGTGTTGGTGACAGGGTAAACAATGAGCAGTTCTTC. This encodes CASSFGVGDRVNNEQFF.